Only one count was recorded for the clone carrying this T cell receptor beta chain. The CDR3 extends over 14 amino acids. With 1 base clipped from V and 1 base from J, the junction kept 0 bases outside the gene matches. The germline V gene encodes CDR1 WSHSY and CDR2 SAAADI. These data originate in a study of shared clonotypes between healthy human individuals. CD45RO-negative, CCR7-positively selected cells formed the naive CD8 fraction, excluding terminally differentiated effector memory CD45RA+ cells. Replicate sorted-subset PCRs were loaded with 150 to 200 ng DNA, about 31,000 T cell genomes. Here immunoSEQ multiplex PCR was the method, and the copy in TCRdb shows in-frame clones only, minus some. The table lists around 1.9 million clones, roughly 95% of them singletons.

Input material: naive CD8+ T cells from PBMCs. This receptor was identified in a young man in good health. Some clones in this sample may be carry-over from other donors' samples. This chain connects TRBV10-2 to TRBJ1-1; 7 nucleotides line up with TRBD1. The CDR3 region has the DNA TGCGCCAGCAGTGAGTGGACAGGGAACACTGAAGCTTTCTTT. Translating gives CASSEWTGNTEAFF.